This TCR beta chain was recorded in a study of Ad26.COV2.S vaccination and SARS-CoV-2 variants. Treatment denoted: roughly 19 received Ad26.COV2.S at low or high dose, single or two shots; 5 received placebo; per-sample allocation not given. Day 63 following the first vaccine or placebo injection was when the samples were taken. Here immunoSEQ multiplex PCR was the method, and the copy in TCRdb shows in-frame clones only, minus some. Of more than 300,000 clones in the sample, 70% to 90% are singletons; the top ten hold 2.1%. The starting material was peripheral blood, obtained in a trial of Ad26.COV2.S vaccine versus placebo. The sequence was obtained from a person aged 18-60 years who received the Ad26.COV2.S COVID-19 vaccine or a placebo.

CDR3 sequence (DNA): TGTGCCAGCATAGGGACAGGGGGCACAGATACGCAGTATTTT. Translating it yields CASIGTGGTDTQYF. The V call is TRBV6-5, the J call TRBJ2-3, with 10 bases matching TRBD1. CDR1 and CDR2 (germline): MNHEY, SVGAGI. The CDR3 runs 14 residues. With 7 bases clipped from V and 1 base from J, the junction kept 2 bases outside the gene matches.